Following are 26 T cell receptor beta chains from one sample sequenced in a study of T cell changes during pregnancy in multiple sclerosis. TCRdb's copy holds only in-frame clones and misses some; the assay was immunoSEQ multiplex PCR. The profile shows about 73,000 clones, 85% to 95% of them singletons. The material was peripheral blood, obtained in the second trimester of pregnancy. The receptor source for this set is a female donor in good health, enrolled as a control in a pregnancy study.

This clone was counted only a few times. The rearrangement joins TRBV6-4 to TRBJ2-2; a possible D gene is TRBD2 (7 bases). Trimming left V 10 bases short and J 7 bases short, with 19 bases between. Germline CDR1 reads MRHNA; CDR2 reads SNTAGT. This CDR3 is 14 amino acids long. Here the CDR3 reads CATERGGPNGELFF. The CDR3 DNA reads as TGTGCCACAGAGAGGGGGGGGCCGAACGGGGAGCTGTTTTTT.

The J gene is TRBJ2-2, the V gene TRBV30; the D gene is possibly TRBD1 (6 bases). V was pared by 4 bases and J by 7 bases, with 16 bases between. This CDR3 has 14 amino acids. CDR1 and CDR2 (germline): GTSNPN, SVGIG (reference sequence). The CDR3 spells CAWTAGQGIGELFF. The CDR3 nucleotides are TGTGCCTGGACGGCAGGCCAGGGGATCGGGGAGCTGTTTTTT.

The chain is built from TRBV6-1 and TRBJ1-5; 7 nucleotides agree with TRBD1. Per the germline V gene, CDR1 is MNHNS and CDR2 is SASEGT. The CDR3 spans 15 residues. Unmatched junction bases numbered 11, after V lost 6 bases and J lost 6 bases. The CDR3 DNA sequence: TGTGCCAGCAGGGCACAGGGGTCCTTAGGTCAGCCCCAGCATTTT. The encoded protein is CASRAQGSLGQPQHF.

The chain is built from TRBV18 and TRBJ1-5; D remains unclear. This CDR3 is built from 14 residues. From germline, CDR1 is KGHSH and CDR2 LQKENI. Trimming stripped 6 bases from V and 1 base from J, with 10 bases between. The CDR3 loop reads CASSRGQSNQPQHF. In DNA form, the CDR3 reads TGTGCCAGCTCCCGCGGGCAAAGCAATCAGCCCCAGCATTTT. The variable domain in full, with the rest retrieved from reference TRBV18 and TRBJ1-5, is NAGVMQNPRHLVRRRGQEARLRCSPMKGHSHVYWYRQLPEEGLKFMVYLQKENIIDESGMPKERFSAEFPKEGPSILRIQQVVRGDSAAYFCASSRGQSNQPQHFGDGTRLSIL.

The CDR3 DNA is TGCGCCAGCAGCCCCACAGGGGGTTCCTACGAGCAGTACTTC. Translation gives CASSPTGGSYEQYF. V is TRBV5-1 and J is TRBJ2-7, with 8 bases identical to TRBD1. Germline CDR1 SGHRS, CDR2 YFSETQ. This CDR3 spans 14 amino acids. V shed 4 bases and J 1 base; nucleotides not matched to a gene: 4.

This chain joins TRBV5-1 and TRBJ1-2; 9 bases are shared with TRBD1. Per germline, CDR1 SGHRS and CDR2 YFSETQ. Germline trimming cut 2 bases from V and 0 bases from J; bases unmatched to any gene: 2. The CDR3 has 15 amino acids. The CDR3 DNA reads as TGCGCCAGCAGCTTCGGACAGGGGACTAACTATGGCTACACCTTC. It translates to CASSFGQGTNYGYTF. Variable domain in full (rest from reference TRBV5-1 and TRBJ1-2): KAGVTQTPRYLIKTRGQQVTLSCSPISGHRSVSWYQQTPGQGLQFLFEYFSETQRNKGNFPGRFSGRQFSNSRSEMNVSTLELGDSALYLCASSFGQGTNYGYTFGSGTRLTVV.

The chain is built from TRBV7-2 and TRBJ1-4; D gene unclear. Trimming pared 2 bases from V and 5 bases from J, leaving 12 bases between. From germline, CDR1 is SGHTA and CDR2 FQGNSA. The CDR3 covers 15 residues. Here the CDR3 DNA reads TGTGCCAGCAGCTTACGCTACGGCGGAAATGAAAAACTGTTTTTT. Translated, it gives CASSLRYGGNEKLFF. Together with reference TRBV7-2 and TRBJ1-4, the CDR3 gives the full variable domain: GAGVSQSPSNKVTEKGKDVELRCDPISGHTALYWYRQSLGQGLEFLIYFQGNSAPDKSGLPSDRFSAERTGGSVSTLTIQRTQQEDSAVYLCASSLRYGGNEKLFFGSGTQLSVL.

The rearrangement uses TRBV28 and TRBJ1-6; D not resolved. The V end was cut by 1 base, the J end by 7 bases, with 5 bases between. Looked up from germline, CDR1 is MDHEN and CDR2 is SYDVKM. The CDR3 loop spans 13 amino acids. This chain's CDR3 is CASSLLINSPLHF. CDR3 in DNA: TGTGCCAGCAGTTTATTAATCAATTCACCCCTCCACTTT.

This CDR3 is CASSLVDFSGANVLTF. CDR3 in DNA: TGTGCCAGCAGCCTCGTGGACTTCTCTGGGGCCAACGTCCTGACTTTC. The chain carries TRBV14 and TRBJ2-6, with D possibly matching TRBD2 (5 bases). The CDR3 covers 16 residues. CDR1 is SGHDN, CDR2 FVKESK, per germline. V gave up 4 bases and J gave up 0 bases, with 10 bases separating them.

This rearrangement joins TRBV27 to TRBJ2-2, with D perhaps TRBD1 (6 bases). Germline lookup yields CDR1 MNHEY and CDR2 SMNVEV (reference sequence). The CDR3 extends over 15 amino acids. Trimming took 3 bases from V and 1 from J, leaving 9 bases between them. CDR3 in amino acids: CASSLMDRNTGELFF. The DNA of the CDR3 is TGTGCCAGCAGTTTGATGGACAGGAACACCGGGGAGCTGTTTTTT.

The genes are TRBV14 and TRBJ1-6; D perhaps matches TRBD1 (6 bases). From germline, CDR1 is SGHDN and CDR2 FVKESK. The CDR3 totals 14 residues. Trimming shortened V by 5 bases and J by 10 bases, and 15 bases separated the two germline ends. The CDR3 here is CASSVGGIRSPLHF. For the CDR3, the DNA is TGTGCCAGCAGCGTAGGGGGAATAAGGTCACCCCTCCACTTT.

The V and J genes are TRBV19 and TRBJ2-1; a weak D match, TRBD1 (6 bases). Germline V gene sequence: CDR1 LNHDA, CDR2 SQIVND (reference sequence). The CDR3 spans 12 residues. With 8 bases removed from V and 3 bases from J, the gap between germline ends came to 8 bases. CDR3 residues: CASGTLYNEQFF. In nucleotides, the CDR3 is TGTGCCAGTGGGACACTCTACAATGAGCAGTTCTTC.

The rearrangement joins TRBV5-1 to TRBJ1-2, with D perhaps TRBD1 (5 bases). Germline assignment: CDR1 SGHRS and CDR2 YFSETQ. Trimming removed 4 bases from V and 4 bases from J, with 14 bases in between. This CDR3 has 14 residues. The CDR3 here is CASSHSTAGYGYTF. The CDR3 DNA sequence: TGCGCCAGCAGCCATTCGACAGCCGGCTATGGCTACACCTTC.

The rearrangement uses TRBV7-9 and TRBJ2-3, with D possibly TRBD1 on 7 matching bases. The CDR3 contains 16 residues. The germline V gene encodes CDR1 SEHNR and CDR2 FQNEAQ (reference sequence). The V and J ends lost 3 bases and 1 base respectively, with 14 bases between them. CDR3: CASSLPRGAGTDTQYF. Written as DNA, the CDR3 is TGTGCCAGCAGCTTGCCCAGGGGGGCAGGCACAGATACGCAGTATTTT. The full variable domain, in which reference TRBV7-9 and TRBJ2-3 provide the parts outside the CDR3, is DTGVSQNPRHKITKRGQNVTFRCDPISEHNRLYWYRQTLGQGPEFLTYFQNEAQLEKSRLLSDRFSAERPKGSFSTLEIQRTEQGDSAMYLCASSLPRGAGTDTQYFGPGTRLTVL.

This chain connects TRBV19 to TRBJ1-2, with 7 bases fitting TRBD1. V lost 3 bases, J lost 4 bases, and 8 bases stayed unmatched. The germline CDR1 and CDR2 sequences are LNHDA and SQIVND (reference sequence). The CDR3 covers 15 residues. Here the CDR3 reads CASSIGTAGTYGYTF. In nucleotides, the CDR3 is TGTGCCAGTAGTATCGGGACAGCCGGCACCTATGGCTACACCTTC.

The V call is TRBV27, the J call TRBJ2-1, with 8 bases fitting TRBD2. Per the germline V gene, CDR1 is MNHEY and CDR2 is SMNVEV (reference sequence). The CDR3 is 14 amino acids. The V segment lost 5 bases and the J segment 13 bases; nucleotides outside the gene matches: 13. The CDR3 protein is CASSPKSWRGDQFF. The CDR3 DNA reads TGTGCCAGCAGTCCTAAGTCTTGGCGGGGGGACCAGTTCTTC.

The gene calls are TRBV7-2 and TRBJ1-2; 12 nucleotides match TRBD1. V was clipped by 3 bases and J by 2 bases; unmatched bases: 7. The CDR3 length is 17 residues. CDR1 is SGHTA and CDR2 is FQGNSA in the germline V gene. CDR3 sequence: CASSFNPGTGGNYGYTF. DNA for the CDR3: TGTGCCAGCAGCTTTAATCCCGGGACAGGGGGCAACTATGGCTACACCTTC.

The CDR3 loop reads CSAADRGASQPQHF. The CDR3 nucleotides read TGCAGCGCCGCTGACAGGGGAGCTAGTCAGCCCCAGCATTTT. The rearrangement links TRBV29-1 to TRBJ1-5; 8 bases match TRBD1. Germline V gene data show CDR1 as SQVTM and CDR2 as ANQGSEA. CDR3 length equals 14 residues. Losses at the gene ends were 7 bases for V and 6 bases for J; bases not matched to a gene: 11.

V gene TRBV11-3 combines with J gene TRBJ1-1, with D unresolved. V shed 3 bases and J shed 5 bases, with 10 bases lying between them. The CDR3 consists of 13 residues. Germline assignment: CDR1 SGHNT and CDR2 YENEEA. The CDR3 nucleotides are TGTGCCAGCAGCTTGAGGGCTGGGACTGAAGCTTTCTTT. Encoded protein: CASSLRAGTEAFF. The whole variable domain, filled in from reference TRBV11-3 and TRBJ1-1, reads EAGVVQSPRYKIIEKKQPVAFWCNPISGHNTLYWYLQNLGQGPELLIRYENEEAVDDSQLPKDRFSAERLKGVDSTLKIQPAELGDSAVYLCASSLRAGTEAFFGQGTRLTVV.

This chain uses TRBV4-3 with TRBJ1-1, with a weak D call TRBD1 (5 bases). The germline gives CDR1 LGHNA, CDR2 YSLEER. Trimming stripped 4 bases from V and 4 bases from J, with 16 bases between. The CDR3 consists of 15 residues. In nucleotides, the CDR3 is TGCGCCAGCAGCCGCCTCCCTGGGGGAGGCACTGAAGCTTTCTTT. This codes for CASSRLPGGGTEAFF.

This chain links TRBV18 with TRBJ1-5, with D unresolved. V was cut by 3 bases and J by 2 bases, with 8 bases left in between. Germline V CDR1 and CDR2: KGHSH, LQKENI. The CDR3 is 14 amino acids. The CDR3 nucleotides are TGTGCCAGCTCACCCGCCGGAGGCAATCAGCCCCAGCATTTT. Its translation: CASSPAGGNQPQHF.

V is TRBV6-5 and J is TRBJ2-3; a possible D gene is TRBD2 (6 bases). Trimming shortened V by 2 bases and J by 1 base, and 10 bases separated the two germline ends. The CDR3 runs 15 residues. CDR1 is MNHEY, CDR2 SVGAGI, per germline. CDR3 DNA: TGTGCCAGCAGTTACGACGGGGGACGCACAGATACGCAGTATTTT. This encodes CASSYDGGRTDTQYF.

This clone was detected only once. The V and J genes are TRBV7-9 and TRBJ2-2; tentatively, D is TRBD1 (6 bases). Germline loops: CDR1 SEHNR, CDR2 FQNEAQ (reference sequence). This CDR3 region has 16 residues. The V gene lost 5 bases and the J gene lost 0 bases, with 13 bases spanning the gap. The CDR3 is CASSAAQGTNTGELFF. The CDR3 region has the DNA TGTGCCAGCAGCGCCGCACAGGGAACGAACACCGGGGAGCTGTTTTTT.

This clone showed up just a few times. This CDR3 is CASSLEGGNTEAFF. The CDR3 DNA reads TGTGCCAGCAGCTTGGAAGGAGGTAACACTGAAGCTTTCTTT. The chain uses TRBV7-9 and TRBJ1-1; no clear D. Germline V lookup: CDR1 SEHNR, CDR2 FQNEAQ (reference sequence). The CDR3 runs to 14 residues. V shed 3 bases and J shed 2 bases, with 10 bases lying between them.

The chain couples TRBV2 to TRBJ2-3, with D perhaps TRBD2 (7 bases). This CDR3 is 13 amino acids long. Trimming took off 4 bases at V and 6 bases at J, with 11 bases between the two ends. Germline CDR1 reads SNHLY; CDR2 reads FYNNEI. In DNA form, the CDR3 reads TGTGCCAGCAGTGGGGGGCGGGGGGATACGCAGTATTTT. Residues: CASSGGRGDTQYF.

V usage is TRBV7-3 and J usage is TRBJ2-3; 10 bases map to TRBD2. V lost 1 base to trimming and J lost 6 bases; unmatched junction nucleotides: 7. Germline V gene data show CDR1 as SGHTA and CDR2 as FQGTGA. The CDR3 is made up of 16 amino acids. CDR3 nucleotide sequence: TGTGCCAGCAGCTTAAATAGCGGGGGGACGCGGGATACGCAGTATTTT. This encodes CASSLNSGGTRDTQYF.